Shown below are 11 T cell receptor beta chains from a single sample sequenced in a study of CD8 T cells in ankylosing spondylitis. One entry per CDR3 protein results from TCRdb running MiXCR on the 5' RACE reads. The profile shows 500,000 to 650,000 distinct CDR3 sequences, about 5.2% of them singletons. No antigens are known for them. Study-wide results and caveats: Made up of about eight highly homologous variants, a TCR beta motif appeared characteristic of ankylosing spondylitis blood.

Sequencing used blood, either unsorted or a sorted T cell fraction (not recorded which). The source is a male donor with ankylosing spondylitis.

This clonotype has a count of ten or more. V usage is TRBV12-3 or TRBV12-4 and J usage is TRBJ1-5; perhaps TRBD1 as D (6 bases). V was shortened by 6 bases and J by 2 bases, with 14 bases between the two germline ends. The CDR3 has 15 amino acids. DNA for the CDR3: TGTGCCAGCAGAAGGGGGGGAGGCGGCAATCAGCCCCAGCATTTT. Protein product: CASRRGGGGNQPQHF.

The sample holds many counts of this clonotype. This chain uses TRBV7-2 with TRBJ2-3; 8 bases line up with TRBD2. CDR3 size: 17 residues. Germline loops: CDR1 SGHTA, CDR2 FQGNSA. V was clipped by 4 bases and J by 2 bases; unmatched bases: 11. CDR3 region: CASSSPGVLADTDTQYF. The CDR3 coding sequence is TGTGCCAGCAGCTCCCCGGGAGTACTAGCGGACACAGATACGCAGTATTTT.

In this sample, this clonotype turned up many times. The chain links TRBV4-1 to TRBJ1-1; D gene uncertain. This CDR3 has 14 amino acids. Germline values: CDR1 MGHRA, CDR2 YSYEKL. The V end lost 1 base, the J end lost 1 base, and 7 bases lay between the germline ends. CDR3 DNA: TGCGCCAGCAGCCAAGTCACAGCGAACACTGAAGCTTTCTTT. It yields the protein CASSQVTANTEAFF.

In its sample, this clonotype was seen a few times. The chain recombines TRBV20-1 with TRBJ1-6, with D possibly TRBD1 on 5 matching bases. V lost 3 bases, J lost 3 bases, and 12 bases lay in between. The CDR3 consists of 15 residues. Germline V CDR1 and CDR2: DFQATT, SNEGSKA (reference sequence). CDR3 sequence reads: CSASPQANYNSPLHF. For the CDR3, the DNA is TGCAGTGCTAGCCCACAGGCAAACTATAATTCACCCCTCCACTTT.

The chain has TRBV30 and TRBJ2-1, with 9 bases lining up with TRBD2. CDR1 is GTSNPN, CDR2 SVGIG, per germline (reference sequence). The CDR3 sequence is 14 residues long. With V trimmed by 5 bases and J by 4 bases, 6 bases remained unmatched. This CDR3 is CAWRGAGGYNEQFF. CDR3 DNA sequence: TGTGCCTGGCGGGGGGCGGGAGGGTACAATGAGCAGTTCTTC.

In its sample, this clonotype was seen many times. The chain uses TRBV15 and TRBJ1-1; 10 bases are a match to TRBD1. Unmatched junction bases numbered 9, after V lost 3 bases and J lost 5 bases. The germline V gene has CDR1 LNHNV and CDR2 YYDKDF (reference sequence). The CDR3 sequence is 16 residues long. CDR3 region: CATSRTRTGGETEAFF. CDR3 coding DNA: TGTGCCACCAGCAGGACTCGGACAGGGGGGGAGACTGAAGCTTTCTTT.

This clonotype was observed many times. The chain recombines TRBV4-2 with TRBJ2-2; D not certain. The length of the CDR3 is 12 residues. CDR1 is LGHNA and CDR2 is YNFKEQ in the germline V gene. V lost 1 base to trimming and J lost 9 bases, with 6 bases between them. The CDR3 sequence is CASSQVVRELFF. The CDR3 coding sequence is TGTGCCAGCAGCCAAGTTGTAAGGGAGCTGTTTTTT.

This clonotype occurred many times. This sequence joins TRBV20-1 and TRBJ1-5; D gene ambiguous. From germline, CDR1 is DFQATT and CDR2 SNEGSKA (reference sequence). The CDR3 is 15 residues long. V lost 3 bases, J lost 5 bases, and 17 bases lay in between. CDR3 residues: CSASNKAGWDQPQHF. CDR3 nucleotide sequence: TGCAGTGCTAGTAATAAGGCGGGATGGGATCAGCCCCAGCATTTT.

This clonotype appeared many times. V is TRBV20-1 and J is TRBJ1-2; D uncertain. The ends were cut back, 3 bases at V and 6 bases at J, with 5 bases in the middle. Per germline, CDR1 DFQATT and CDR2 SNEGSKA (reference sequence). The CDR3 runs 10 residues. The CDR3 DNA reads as TGCAGTGCTAGTTTGGATGGCTACACCTTC. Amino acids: CSASLDGYTF.

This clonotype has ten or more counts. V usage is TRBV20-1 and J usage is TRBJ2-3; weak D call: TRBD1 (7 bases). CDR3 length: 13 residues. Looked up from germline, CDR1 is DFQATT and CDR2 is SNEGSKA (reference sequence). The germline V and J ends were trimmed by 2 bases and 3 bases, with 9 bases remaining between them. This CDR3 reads CSARPGGTDTQYF. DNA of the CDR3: TGCAGTGCTAGACCAGGGGGGACAGATACGCAGTATTTT.

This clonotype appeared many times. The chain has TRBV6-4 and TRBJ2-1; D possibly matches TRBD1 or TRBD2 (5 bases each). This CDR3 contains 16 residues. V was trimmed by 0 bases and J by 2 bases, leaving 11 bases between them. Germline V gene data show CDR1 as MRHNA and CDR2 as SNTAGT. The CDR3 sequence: CASSDSWGSAYNEQFF. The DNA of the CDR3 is TGTGCCAGCAGTGACTCGTGGGGGAGTGCCTACAATGAGCAGTTCTTC.